The 6 T cell receptor beta chains below come from one sample, sequenced in a study of blood T cell repertoires in COVID-19. The repertoire was sequenced with immunoSEQ multiplex PCR; TCRdb's copy has only in-frame clones and lacks some. The sample carries about 270,000 clones, approximately 90% recorded once. Sequenced: PBMCs or T cells enriched from blood (not recorded which). The origin of the receptors is a woman between 25 and 40 years old with acute COVID-19.

V usage is TRBV12-3 or TRBV12-4 and J usage is TRBJ1-1, with a weak D call TRBD1 (6 bases). V dropped 6 bases and J dropped 0 bases, with 8 bases sitting between them. This CDR3 spans 13 amino acids. The CDR3 spells CASSGQMNTEAFF. The CDR3, as DNA: TGTGCCAGCAGCGGACAGATGAACACTGAAGCTTTCTTT.

The genes are TRBV27 and TRBJ1-3; 8 bases fit TRBD1. The CDR3 is 16 residues long. Germline CDR1 and CDR2: MNHEY and SMNVEV (reference sequence). V lost 5 bases and J lost 7; bases outside the gene matches: 13. CDR3: CASSPRSLWTGNTIYF. The DNA for the CDR3 is TGTGCCAGCAGTCCTCGGTCGTTGTGGACAGGGAACACCATATATTTT.

This clone has just one count. This chain connects TRBV28 to TRBJ1-5; 12 nucleotides agree with TRBD1. Looked up from germline, CDR1 is MDHEN and CDR2 is SYDVKM. The CDR3 extends over 14 amino acids. The ends lost 4 bases at V and 11 bases at J; junction bases unmatched: 6. The CDR3 spells CASSSGQGAGAQHF. The CDR3 DNA is TGTGCCAGCAGTTCGGGACAGGGGGCAGGAGCCCAGCATTTT.

This sequence joins TRBV11-2 and TRBJ2-1; no clear D. The V and J ends lost 5 bases and 8 bases respectively, with 22 bases between them. The germline V gene encodes CDR1 SGHAT and CDR2 FQNNGV. CDR3 length: 16 amino acids. The CDR3 loop reads CASSQYLSTLVDEQFF. For the CDR3, the DNA is TGTGCCAGCAGCCAATACCTTAGTACCCTAGTCGATGAGCAGTTCTTC. Together with reference TRBV11-2 and TRBJ2-1, the CDR3 gives the full variable domain: EAGVAQSPRYKIIEKRQSVAFWCNPISGHATLYWYQQILGQGPKLLIQFQNNGVVDDSQLPKDRFSAERLKGVDSTLKIQPAKLEDSAVYLCASSQYLSTLVDEQFFGPGTRLTVL.

This chain links TRBV24-1 with TRBJ2-2; 9 nucleotides match TRBD1. CDR3 size: 14 residues. Germline CDR1 is KGHDR and CDR2 is SFDVKD. The ends lost 5 bases at V and 3 bases at J; junction bases unmatched: 0. The CDR3 loop is CATSGQGDTGELFF. Here the CDR3 DNA reads TGTGCCACCAGTGGACAGGGGGACACCGGGGAGCTGTTTTTT.

The chain employs TRBV2 and TRBJ2-1, with 7 nucleotides matching TRBD2. V was clipped by 6 bases and J by 8 bases; unmatched bases: 10. Germline CDR1 SNHLY, CDR2 FYNNEI. CDR3 length: 14 amino acids. CDR3 DNA: TGTGCCAGCAGGACTAGCATTTATGGCGATGAGCAGTTCTTC. As protein: CASRTSIYGDEQFF.